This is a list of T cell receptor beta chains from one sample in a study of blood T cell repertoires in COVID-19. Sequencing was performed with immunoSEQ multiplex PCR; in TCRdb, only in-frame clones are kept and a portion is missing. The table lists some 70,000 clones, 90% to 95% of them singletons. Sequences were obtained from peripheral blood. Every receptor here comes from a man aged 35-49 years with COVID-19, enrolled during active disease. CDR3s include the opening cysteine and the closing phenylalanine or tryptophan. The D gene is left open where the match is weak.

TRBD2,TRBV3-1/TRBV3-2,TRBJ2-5,TGTGCCAGCAGCCTCTCCGCGGGGGGGGAGACCCAGTACTTC,CASSLSAGGETQYF
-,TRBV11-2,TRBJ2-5,TGTGCCAGCTCCCAGGGGTTAAGATTGGGAGAGACCCAGTACTTC,CASSQGLRLGETQYF
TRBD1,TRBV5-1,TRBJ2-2,TGCGCCAGCAGCAGGGGACAGGGGAGCGGGGAGCTGTTTTTT,CASSRGQGSGELFF
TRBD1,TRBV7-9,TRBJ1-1,TGTGCCAGCAGCGGGGTGCAGGGGGTCTCTGAAGCTTTCTTT,CASSGVQGVSEAFF
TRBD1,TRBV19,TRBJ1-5,TGTGCCAGTAGTATTCCGACAGGGTTTGGCAATCAGCCCCAGCATTTT,CASSIPTGFGNQPQHF
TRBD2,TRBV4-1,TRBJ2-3,TGCGCCAGCAGCCTAACCCAAGCGGGGGGGCTATCAGATACGCAGTATTTT,CASSLTQAGGLSDTQYF
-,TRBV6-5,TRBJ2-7,TGTGCCAGCAGTTACTCTTCAGACTACGAGCAGTACTTC,CASSYSSDYEQYF
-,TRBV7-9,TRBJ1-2,TGTGCCAGCAGCGAAAGATATGGGAGTTATGGCTACACCTTC,CASSERYGSYGYTF
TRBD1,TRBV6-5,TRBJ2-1,TGTGCCAGCAGTTACGACCCGGGACAGGGTGATGAGCAGTTCTTC,CASSYDPGQGDEQFF
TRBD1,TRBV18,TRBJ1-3,TGTGCCAGCTCACCGGGACAGATAAACACCATATATTTT,CASSPGQINTIYF
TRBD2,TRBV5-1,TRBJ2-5,TGCGCCAGCTGGGAGACTAGCGGGGACCAAGAGACCCAGTACTTC,CASWETSGDQETQYF
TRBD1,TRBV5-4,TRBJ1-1,TGTGCCAGCAGCACAGGGGACACTGAAGCTTTCTTT,CASSTGDTEAFF
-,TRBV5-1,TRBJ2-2,TGCGCCAGCAGCCGTCAGGGTGACGGGGGCACCGGGGAGCTGTTTTTT,CASSRQGDGGTGELFF